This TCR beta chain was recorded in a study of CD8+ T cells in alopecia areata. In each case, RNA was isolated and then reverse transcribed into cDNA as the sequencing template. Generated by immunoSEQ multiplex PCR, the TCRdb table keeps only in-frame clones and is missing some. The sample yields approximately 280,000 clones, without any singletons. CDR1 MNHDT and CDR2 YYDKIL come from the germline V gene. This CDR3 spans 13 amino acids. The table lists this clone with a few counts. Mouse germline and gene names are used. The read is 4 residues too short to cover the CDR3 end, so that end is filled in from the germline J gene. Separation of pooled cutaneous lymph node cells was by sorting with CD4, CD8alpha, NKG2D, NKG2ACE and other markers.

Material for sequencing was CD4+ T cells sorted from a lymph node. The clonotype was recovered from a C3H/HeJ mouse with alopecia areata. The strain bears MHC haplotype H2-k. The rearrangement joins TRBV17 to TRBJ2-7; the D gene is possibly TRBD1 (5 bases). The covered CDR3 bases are TGTGCTAGCAGTAGAGTCTCAGGGTAT. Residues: CASSRVSGY. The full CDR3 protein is CASSRVSGYEQYF.